Listed below are T cell receptor beta chains from one sample, sequenced in a study of a mutant IDH1 vaccine in newly diagnosed glioma. Their recognized antigens are unknown. Sequencing used immunoSEQ multiplex PCR; TCRdb keeps in-frame clones, though not all of them. Among 60,000 or so clones, about 81% were seen once, and the ten largest hold around 8%. The starting material was PBMCs, obtained from a glioma patient whose treatment included an IDH1 peptide vaccine. The receptor source for this set is a woman in her forties with glioma. Some clones in this sample may be carry-over from other donors' samples. Both conserved end residues are part of each CDR3. D genes are given only for firm matches. The size field is filled for only some rows; it gives once, few, many or a size class.

d_gene: -; j_gene: TRBJ1-2; v_gene: TRBV18; abundance: -; CDR3nt: TGTGCCAGCTCACCATCTACCGCTAACTATGGCTACACCTTC; CDR3aa: CASSPSTANYGYTF
d_gene: -; j_gene: TRBJ2-7; v_gene: TRBV4-3; abundance: -; CDR3nt: TGCGCCAGCAGCCACCCCCCCAGGAAGTGCGAGCAGTACTTC; CDR3aa: CASSHPPRKCEQYF
d_gene: -; j_gene: TRBJ1-6; v_gene: TRBV7-2; abundance: -; CDR3nt: TGTGCCAGCAGCTTAGCTGGGGTGGCATCCCTCCACTTT; CDR3aa: CASSLAGVASLHF
d_gene: TRBD1; j_gene: TRBJ2-7; v_gene: TRBV12-5; abundance: -; CDR3nt: TGTGCTAGTCGATCCCGGGACAGTATATCCTACGAGCAGTACTTC; CDR3aa: CASRSRDSISYEQYF
d_gene: -; j_gene: TRBJ1-2; v_gene: TRBV21-1; abundance: once; CDR3nt: TGTGCCAGCAGCGCTTCAGGACAGGCCCTCCATAGACCCTACACCTTC; CDR3aa: CASSASGQALHRPYTF
d_gene: -; j_gene: TRBJ1-3; v_gene: TRBV13; abundance: once; CDR3nt: TGTGCCAGCAGCTTTTGGCAGTCCGGGGGGGCTGGAAACACCATATATTTT; CDR3aa: CASSFWQSGGAGNTIYF
d_gene: TRBD2; j_gene: TRBJ2-2; v_gene: TRBV4-3; abundance: -; CDR3nt: TGCGCCAGCAGCCAAGGGCCCGGTGCTAGGACTAGGGGCGCCGGGGAGCTGTTTTTT; CDR3aa: CASSQGPGARTRGAGELFF
d_gene: -; j_gene: TRBJ2-1; v_gene: TRBV30; abundance: -; CDR3nt: TGTGCCTGGAGTGTAAAGGAAGGGCATGTCAATGAGCAGTTCTTC; CDR3aa: CAWSVKEGHVNEQFF
d_gene: -; j_gene: TRBJ1-5; v_gene: TRBV2; abundance: -; CDR3nt: TGTGCCAGCAGTGGGTCGGGGAGCAATCAGCCCCAGCATTTT; CDR3aa: CASSGSGSNQPQHF
d_gene: TRBD2; j_gene: TRBJ2-7; v_gene: TRBV4-2; abundance: -; CDR3nt: TGTGCCAGCAGCCCGGCCAGTCTAGCGGGGGGGCAAGAGCAGTACTTC; CDR3aa: CASSPASLAGGQEQYF
d_gene: -; j_gene: TRBJ1-3; v_gene: TRBV10-2; abundance: -; CDR3nt: TGCGCCAGCAGCTCGACAGCGACTGAATCTGGAAACACCATATATTTT; CDR3aa: CASSSTATESGNTIYF
d_gene: -; j_gene: TRBJ1-4; v_gene: TRBV6-1; abundance: once; CDR3nt: TGTGCCAGCAGTAATCTCGGACCGCTGGGGGAAAAACTGTTTTTT; CDR3aa: CASSNLGPLGEKLFF
d_gene: -; j_gene: TRBJ1-6; v_gene: TRBV5-1; abundance: -; CDR3nt: TGCGCCAGCAGCTTGGAGGGCAGGGGATCCTATAATTCACCCCTCCACTTT; CDR3aa: CASSLEGRGSYNSPLHF
d_gene: -; j_gene: TRBJ1-5; v_gene: TRBV7-2; abundance: once; CDR3nt: TGTGCCAGCAGCTTAGGGCGGAATAGCAATCAGCCCCAGCATTTT; CDR3aa: CASSLGRNSNQPQHF
d_gene: -; j_gene: TRBJ2-7; v_gene: TRBV6-5; abundance: once; CDR3nt: TGTGCCAGCACCCCCCTGATCCTCTCCTACGAGCAGTACTTC; CDR3aa: CASTPLILSYEQYF
d_gene: -; j_gene: TRBJ2-1; v_gene: TRBV5-1; abundance: -; CDR3nt: TGCGCCAGCAGCTTGTTGGCAGCCTCTAGCTACAATGAGCAGTTCTTC; CDR3aa: CASSLLAASSYNEQFF
d_gene: TRBD2; j_gene: TRBJ2-1; v_gene: TRBV6-6; abundance: -; CDR3nt: TGTGCCAGCCGCGAGAGCGGGGGGGTGTACAATGAGCAGTTCTTC; CDR3aa: CASRESGGVYNEQFF
d_gene: -; j_gene: TRBJ1-5; v_gene: TRBV7-2; abundance: few; CDR3nt: TGTGCCAGCAGCTTAATCGACAATCAGCCCCAGCATTTT; CDR3aa: CASSLIDNQPQHF
d_gene: -; j_gene: TRBJ2-7; v_gene: TRBV27; abundance: -; CDR3nt: TGTGCCAGCAGTTGGGGCCCGGAGCAGTACTTC; CDR3aa: CASSWGPEQYF
d_gene: -; j_gene: TRBJ1-5; v_gene: TRBV7-9; abundance: few; CDR3nt: TGTGCCAGCAGCTTAGGGACCTCTGAGGAGCCCCAGCATTTT; CDR3aa: CASSLGTSEEPQHF
d_gene: -; j_gene: TRBJ1-2; v_gene: TRBV7-2; abundance: few; CDR3nt: TGTGCCAGCGGAGAACAGGGCGGTAATGGCTACACCTTC; CDR3aa: CASGEQGGNGYTF
d_gene: -; j_gene: TRBJ2-7; v_gene: TRBV5-1; abundance: -; CDR3nt: TGCGCCAGCAGCTTGGGAGGTCGGAACGAGCAGTACTTC; CDR3aa: CASSLGGRNEQYF
d_gene: -; j_gene: TRBJ1-5; v_gene: TRBV27; abundance: -; CDR3nt: TGTGCCAGCAGTGCGGGGGGACGCAATCAGCCCCAGCATTTT; CDR3aa: CASSAGGRNQPQHF
d_gene: -; j_gene: TRBJ1-2; v_gene: TRBV18; abundance: -; CDR3nt: TGTGCCAGCTCAATCCAGGGCACCGGGGTCAATGGCTACACCTTC; CDR3aa: CASSIQGTGVNGYTF
d_gene: -; j_gene: TRBJ1-1; v_gene: TRBV30; abundance: -; CDR3nt: TGTGCCTGGGTCTCGGGCTCCCGCCCCCTTGAAGCTTTCTTT; CDR3aa: CAWVSGSRPLEAFF
d_gene: -; j_gene: TRBJ1-6; v_gene: TRBV7-9; abundance: once; CDR3nt: TGTGCCAGCAGCTCCGACATCTATAATTCACCCCTCCACTTT; CDR3aa: CASSSDIYNSPLHF